Below, 7 T cell receptor beta chains from the same sample are listed, as sequenced in a study of cytomegalovirus exposure and HLA in healthy donors. Libraries were prepared by immunoSEQ multiplex PCR; TCRdb keeps only in-frame clonotypes and omits some of them. There are about 250,000 clones in the sample; about 90% occur only once, and around 12% lies in the top ten. What was sequenced was PBMCs. The receptors were gathered from a young man in good health and CMV-seropositive.

V gene TRBV5-4 combines with J gene TRBJ2-7; TRBD1 is a possible D gene (6 bases). V was pared by 0 bases and J by 0 bases, with 10 bases between. Germline V gene data show CDR1 as SGHNT and CDR2 as YYREEE (reference sequence). This CDR3 is 15 amino acids long. CDR3 nucleotides: TGTGCCAGCAGCTTGGGGACAGTGAGCTCCTACGAGCAGTACTTC. This encodes CASSLGTVSSYEQYF.

This sequence joins TRBV27 and TRBJ2-7; 13 nucleotides align to TRBD2. Per the germline V gene, CDR1 is MNHEY and CDR2 is SMNVEV (reference sequence). The CDR3 sequence is 18 residues long. Trimming cost V 2 bases and J 6 bases; bases outside gene matches: 13. CDR3 in amino acids: CASSLGTSGALPGSEQYF. The CDR3 DNA sequence: TGTGCCAGCAGTTTAGGGACTAGCGGGGCCCTCCCCGGATCCGAGCAGTACTTC.

This clone came up a few times. CDR3 residues: CASSEAATYTQETQYF. CDR3 bases: TGTGCCAGCAGTGAAGCCGCTACTTATACTCAAGAGACCCAGTACTTC. V usage is TRBV2 and J usage is TRBJ2-5; D not certain. CDR1 is SNHLY and CDR2 is FYNNEI in the germline V gene. The length of the CDR3 is 16 residues. The V and J ends lost 0 bases and 2 bases respectively, with 13 bases between them.

This chain links TRBV7-8 with TRBJ1-5; D is unresolved. The V end lost 4 bases, the J end lost 9 bases, and 16 bases lay between the germline ends. Germline V gives CDR1 SGHVS, CDR2 FQNEAQ. This CDR3 has 14 amino acids. CDR3 sequence (DNA): TGTGCCAGCAGCTCCGGCTGGGCGGATCGGCCCCAGCATTTT. It yields the protein CASSSGWADRPQHF.

This clone was seen only once. V gene TRBV5-4 combines with J gene TRBJ2-5; 8 positions match TRBD2. CDR1 SGHNT and CDR2 YYREEE come from the germline V gene (reference sequence). This CDR3 contains 15 residues. V lost 3 bases and J lost 3; bases outside the gene matches: 7. The CDR3 nucleotides read TGTGCCAGCAGCTCATTAGCGGGGAGCGAAGAGACCCAGTACTTC. This translates into CASSSLAGSEETQYF.

The gene calls are TRBV27 and TRBJ1-2; D is unresolved. V lost 5 bases to trimming and J lost 6 bases, with 16 bases between them. This CDR3 is 14 amino acids long. CDR1 and CDR2 (germline): MNHEY, SMNVEV (reference sequence). The DNA of the CDR3 is TGTGCCAGCAGTCCCTACTCAAGGAGCGATGGCTACACCTTC. Translating gives CASSPYSRSDGYTF.

The count of this clone is one. The CDR3 loop is CASSFGGSGANVLTF. The CDR3 bases are TGTGCCAGCAGTTTCGGCGGCTCTGGGGCCAACGTCCTGACTTTC. The genes are TRBV28 and TRBJ2-6; D call uncertain. Between the trimmed V and J ends, which lost 3 bases and 0 bases, there was a span of 6 bases. The CDR3 is made up of 15 amino acids. Germline-derived CDR1 and CDR2 are MDHEN and SYDVKM.